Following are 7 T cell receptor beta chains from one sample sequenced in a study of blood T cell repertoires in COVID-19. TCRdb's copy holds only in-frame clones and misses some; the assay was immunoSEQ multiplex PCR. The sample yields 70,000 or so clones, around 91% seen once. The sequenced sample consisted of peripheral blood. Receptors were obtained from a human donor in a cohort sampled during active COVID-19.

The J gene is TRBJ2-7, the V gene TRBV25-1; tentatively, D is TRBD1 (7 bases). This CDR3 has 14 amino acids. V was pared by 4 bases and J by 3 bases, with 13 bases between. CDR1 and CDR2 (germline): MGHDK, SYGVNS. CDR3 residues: CASSVTGRFYEQYF. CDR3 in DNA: TGTGCCAGCAGTGTGACAGGGAGGTTCTACGAGCAGTACTTC.

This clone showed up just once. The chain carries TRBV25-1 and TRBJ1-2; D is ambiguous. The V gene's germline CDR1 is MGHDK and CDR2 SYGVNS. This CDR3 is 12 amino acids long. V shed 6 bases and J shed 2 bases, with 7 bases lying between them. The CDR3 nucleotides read TGTGCCAGCAGGGGAGCGAACTATGGCTACACCTTC. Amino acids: CASRGANYGYTF.

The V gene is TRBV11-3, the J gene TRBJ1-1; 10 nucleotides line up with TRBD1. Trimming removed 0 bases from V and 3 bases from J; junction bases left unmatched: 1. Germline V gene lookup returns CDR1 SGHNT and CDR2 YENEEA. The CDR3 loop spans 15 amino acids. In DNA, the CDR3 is TGTGCCAGCAGCTTAGATGGGACAGGGGACACTGAAGCTTTCTTT. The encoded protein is CASSLDGTGDTEAFF.

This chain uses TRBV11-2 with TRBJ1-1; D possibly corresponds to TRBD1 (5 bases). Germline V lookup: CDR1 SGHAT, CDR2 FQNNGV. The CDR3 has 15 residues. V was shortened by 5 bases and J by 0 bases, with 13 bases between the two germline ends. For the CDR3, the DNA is TGTGCCAGCAGCCCCTTGCGGGGGATGAACACTGAAGCTTTCTTT. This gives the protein CASSPLRGMNTEAFF.

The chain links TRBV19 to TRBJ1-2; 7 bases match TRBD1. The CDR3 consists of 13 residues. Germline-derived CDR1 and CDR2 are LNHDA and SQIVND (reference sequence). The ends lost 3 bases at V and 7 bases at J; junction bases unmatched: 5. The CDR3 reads CASSIAQGFGYTF. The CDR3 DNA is TGTGCCAGTAGTATCGCACAGGGGTTTGGCTACACCTTC.

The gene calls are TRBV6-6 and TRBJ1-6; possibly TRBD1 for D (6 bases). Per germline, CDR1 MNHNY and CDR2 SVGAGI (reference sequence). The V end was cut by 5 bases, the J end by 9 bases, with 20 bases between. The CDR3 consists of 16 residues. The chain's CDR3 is CASSRTQGIGVSPLHF. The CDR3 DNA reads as TGTGCCAGCAGTCGAACTCAGGGGATCGGTGTTTCACCCCTCCACTTT.

The chain's CDR3 is CASSQVTGTPREQYF. In DNA, the CDR3 is TGCGCCAGCAGCCAAGTAACAGGGACCCCTCGGGAGCAGTACTTC. J is TRBJ2-7 and V is TRBV5-1; TRBD1 is a possible D gene (6 bases). Trimming left V 4 bases short and J 7 bases short, with 21 bases between. CDR1 SGHRS and CDR2 YFSETQ come from the germline V gene. The CDR3 is 15 residues long. Together with reference TRBV5-1 and TRBJ2-7, the CDR3 gives the full variable domain: KAGVTQTPRYLIKTRGQQVTLSCSPISGHRSVSWYQQTPGQGLQFLFEYFSETQRNKGNFPGRFSGRQFSNSRSEMNVSTLELGDSALYLCASSQVTGTPREQYFGPGTRLTVT.